This T cell receptor beta chain was sequenced in a study of cytomegalovirus exposure and HLA in healthy donors. V gave up 4 bases and J gave up 8 bases; unmatched junction bases: 4. The CDR3 totals 12 residues. In germline, CDR1 is MNHEY, CDR2 SVGAGI. PCR used 60 Vbeta primers and 13 Jbeta primers. The assay was immunoSEQ multiplex PCR, and TCRdb's table has in-frame clones only and misses some. This table holds approximately 120,000 clones, roughly 82% found once. The specimen was PBMCs. The rearrangement joins TRBV6-5 to TRBJ1-1; 7 bases align to TRBD1. The TCR comes from a man aged 40-49 years in good health and CMV-seropositive. The CDR3 protein is CASSSTGSEAFF. The CDR3 nucleotides read TGTGCCAGCAGTTCGACAGGGTCAGAAGCTTTCTTT.